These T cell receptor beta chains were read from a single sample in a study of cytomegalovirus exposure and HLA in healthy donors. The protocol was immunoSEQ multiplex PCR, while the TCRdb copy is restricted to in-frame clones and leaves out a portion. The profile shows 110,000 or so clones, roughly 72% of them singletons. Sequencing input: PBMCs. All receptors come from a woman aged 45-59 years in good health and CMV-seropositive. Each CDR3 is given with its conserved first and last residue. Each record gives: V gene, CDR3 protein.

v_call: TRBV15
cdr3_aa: CATSREQGAWSGYTF

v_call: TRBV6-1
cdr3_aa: CASSTLQGAKTQYF

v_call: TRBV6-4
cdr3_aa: CASSDLSSSTDTQYF

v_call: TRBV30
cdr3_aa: CAWSQTGPLAEKLFF

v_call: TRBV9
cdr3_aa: CASSVEENEQFF

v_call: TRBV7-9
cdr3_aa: CASERGGQSYEQYF

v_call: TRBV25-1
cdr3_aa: CASSEVGGASPNYGYTF

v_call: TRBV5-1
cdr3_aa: CASSSQGAGKTQYF

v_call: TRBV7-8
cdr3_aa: CASSLSVEWVTEAFF

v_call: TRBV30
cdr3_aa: CAWSVGQGLNTEAFF

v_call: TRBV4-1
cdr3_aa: CASTLAGVSSGANVLTF

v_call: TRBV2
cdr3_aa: CASSRRQGSGDTQYF

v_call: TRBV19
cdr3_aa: CASSAYFAGQGAEQYF

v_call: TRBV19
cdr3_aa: CASSSGLGSYEQYF

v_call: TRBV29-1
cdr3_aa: CSVSEAGQPQHF

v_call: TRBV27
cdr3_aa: CASSLTGAGNTIYF

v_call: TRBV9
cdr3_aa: CASSVGPENSPLHF

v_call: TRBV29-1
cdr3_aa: CSAQQFTGELFF

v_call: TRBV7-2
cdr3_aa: CASSFTSASTDTQYF

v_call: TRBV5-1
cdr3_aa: CASSLAGTTGLTDTQYF

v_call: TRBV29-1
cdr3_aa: CSVEIQREGREQYF

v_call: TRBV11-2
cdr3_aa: CASSFLGVADTGELFF

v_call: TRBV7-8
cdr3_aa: CASSPPGDRRVLYEQYF

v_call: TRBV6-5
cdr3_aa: CASSEDRGNQPQHF

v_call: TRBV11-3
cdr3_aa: CASSAGRGSVEQYF

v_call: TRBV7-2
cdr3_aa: CASSLSGGALYEQYF

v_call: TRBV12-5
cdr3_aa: CASGLVLFSGTEAFF

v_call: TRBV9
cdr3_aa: CASSETALSGANVLTF

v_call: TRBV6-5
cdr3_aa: CASSNQAANYGYTF